One sample yielded the 23 T cell receptor beta chains listed below, sequenced in a study of OX40 agonist ivuxolimab in advanced cancers. Generated by immunoSEQ multiplex PCR, the TCRdb table keeps only in-frame clones and is missing some. The top ten clones hold under 2% of a sample with about 74,000 clones, more than 65% of them seen once. Sample: CD4+ or CD8+ T cells sorted from blood, taken in a trial of the OX40 agonist ivuxolimab. The receptors shown here come from an adult with an advanced solid tumor such as melanoma, head and neck, liver or kidney cancer.

The V gene is TRBV7-2, the J gene TRBJ1-5, with D perhaps matching TRBD1 (6 bases). The CDR3 extends over 15 amino acids. CDR1 is SGHTA, CDR2 FQGNSA, per germline. Trimming left V 5 bases short and J 0 bases short, with 11 bases between. CDR3 bases: TGTGCCAGCAGCGGGGGACACTATAGCAATCAGCCCCAGCATTTT. Its translation: CASSGGHYSNQPQHF. The full variable domain, with the rest looked up from reference TRBV7-2 and TRBJ1-5, is GAGVSQSPSNKVTEKGKDVELRCDPISGHTALYWYRQSLGQGLEFLIYFQGNSAPDKSGLPSDRFSAERTGGSVSTLTIQRTQQEDSAVYLCASSGGHYSNQPQHFGDGTRLSIL.

The chain has TRBV10-1 and TRBJ1-1, with D unresolved. The CDR3 consists of 14 residues. Deletions cut 3 bases from V and 4 bases from J, with 12 bases between. Germline V gene data show CDR1 as WNHNN and CDR2 as SYGVQD (reference sequence). CDR3 nucleotide sequence: TGCGCCAGCAGTGATGCGGATGGGAGCACTGAAGCTTTCTTT. It codes for CASSDADGSTEAFF.

The chain recombines TRBV7-9 with TRBJ1-2; 8 nucleotides align to TRBD1. There are 14 residues in the CDR3. The trim removed 4 bases at V and 8 bases at J, leaving 9 bases unmatched. Germline V CDR1 and CDR2: SEHNR, FQNEAQ (reference sequence). The CDR3 DNA reads TGTGCCAGCAGCTATACGGGACAGGAGGAGGGCTACACCTTC. As protein: CASSYTGQEEGYTF.

V gene TRBV4-1 combines with J gene TRBJ2-3; TRBD2 matches at 11 bases. The germline CDR1 and CDR2 sequences are MGHRA and YSYEKL. After removal of 4 bases from V and 2 bases from J, the junction contained 8 bases not matched to a gene. There are 17 residues in the CDR3. The CDR3 here is CASSRDPGLADTDTQYF. The CDR3, as DNA: TGCGCCAGCAGCCGAGACCCGGGACTAGCGGACACAGATACGCAGTATTTT.

The chain couples TRBV10-2 to TRBJ2-7, with 9 bases fitting TRBD1. The J segment lost 7 bases and the V segment lost 6 bases, leaving 13 bases of the junction unmatched. The germline gives CDR1 WSHSY, CDR2 SAAADI. The CDR3 extends over 15 amino acids. The CDR3 reads CASRWGQGQTQEQYF. The CDR3 DNA follows: TGCGCCAGCAGATGGGGACAGGGCCAAACTCAAGAGCAGTACTTC.

This chain links TRBV5-6 with TRBJ2-7; TRBD1 might be the D (5 bases). V was trimmed by 5 bases and J by 4 bases, leaving 16 bases between them. CDR1 is SGHDT and CDR2 is YYEEEE in the germline V gene. The length of the CDR3 is 14 residues. The CDR3 region is CASSLMQGLYEQYF. Here the CDR3 DNA reads TGTGCCAGCAGTCTAATGCAGGGTTTGTACGAGCAGTACTTC. The variable domain in full, with the rest retrieved from reference TRBV5-6 and TRBJ2-7, is DAGVTQSPTHLIKTRGQQVTLRCSPKSGHDTVSWYQQALGQGPQFIFQYYEEEERQRGNFPDRFSGHQFPNYSSELNVNALLLGDSALYLCASSLMQGLYEQYFGPGTRLTVT.

The chain joins TRBV11-3 to TRBJ2-3; D not resolved. Germline CDR1 reads SGHNT; CDR2 reads YENEEA. V lost 2 bases, J lost 1 base, and 7 bases lay in between. CDR3 size: 14 residues. The CDR3: CASSLSAGTDTQYF. CDR3 nucleotide sequence: TGTGCCAGCAGCTTATCTGCGGGCACAGATACGCAGTATTTT.

This clone showed up just once. The chain carries TRBV9 and TRBJ1-3, with no clear D. Trimming pared 6 bases from V and 4 bases from J, leaving 14 bases between. Germline V gene sequence: CDR1 SGDLS, CDR2 YYNGEE. This CDR3 region has 14 residues. The CDR3 bases are TGTGCCAGCAAATCTTCGGGCGGAGGAAACACCATATATTTT. This codes for CASKSSGGGNTIYF. The entire variable domain, with the rest obtained from reference TRBV9 and TRBJ1-3, is as follows: DSGVTQTPKHLITATGQRVTLRCSPRSGDLSVYWYQQSLDQGLQFLIQYYNGEERAKGNILERFSAQQFPDLHSELNLSSLELGDSALYFCASKSSGGGNTIYFGEGSWLTVV.

The chain employs TRBV7-6 and TRBJ2-1, with 10 bases that match TRBD2. Looked up from germline, CDR1 is SGHVS and CDR2 is FNYEAQ. This CDR3 has 15 amino acids. The ends lost 5 bases at V and 7 bases at J; junction bases unmatched: 8. The CDR3 is CASSRAVSGGNEQFF. The CDR3 DNA reads TGTGCCAGCAGCCGAGCCGTTAGCGGGGGGAATGAGCAGTTCTTC.

This clone was recorded once. The V and J genes are TRBV19 and TRBJ1-1, with no clear D. Germline V CDR1 and CDR2: LNHDA, SQIVND (reference sequence). The CDR3 is 13 amino acids. With 7 bases removed from V and 7 bases from J, the gap between germline ends came to 16 bases. The CDR3 DNA reads as TGTGCCAGTAAGAATATTAAGGCCGATGAAGCTTTCTTT. It encodes CASKNIKADEAFF.

CDR3 nucleotides: TGTGCCAGCAGCATTAGGAGGGGGTCGGGAAACACCATATATTTT. The encoded protein is CASSIRRGSGNTIYF. The chain employs TRBV13 and TRBJ1-3; the D gene is possibly TRBD1 (6 bases). CDR1 PRHDT and CDR2 FYEKMQ come from the germline V gene (reference sequence). V was shortened by 5 bases and J by 4 bases, with 15 bases between the two germline ends. The CDR3 runs to 15 residues.

The chain recombines TRBV28 with TRBJ2-3; D might be TRBD1 or TRBD2, each matching 6 bases. From germline, CDR1 is MDHEN and CDR2 SYDVKM. V lost 6 bases to trimming and J lost 0 bases, with 10 bases between them. CDR3 length: 14 amino acids. CDR3 amino acids: CASREGVSTDTQYF. CDR3 sequence (DNA): TGTGCCAGCAGGGAGGGGGTTAGCACAGATACGCAGTATTTT.

The V gene is TRBV29-1, the J gene TRBJ2-1; 11 bases match TRBD2. Germline V gives CDR1 SQVTM, CDR2 ANQGSEA. The CDR3 contains 17 residues. The J segment lost 9 bases and the V segment lost 7 bases, leaving 20 bases of the junction unmatched. The DNA for the CDR3 is TGCAGCGCCGACTTGGGGGGCGAGTCTAGCGGGAGGAGTGAGCAGTTCTTC. Amino acid sequence: CSADLGGESSGRSEQFF.

V and J are TRBV7-9 and TRBJ2-5, with D uncertain. The V gene lost 5 bases and the J gene lost 5 bases, with 12 bases spanning the gap. The CDR3 spans 13 residues. Germline CDR1 SEHNR, CDR2 FQNEAQ (reference sequence). The CDR3 loop reads CASSPLEAETQYF. CDR3 DNA: TGTGCCAGCAGCCCCCTCGAGGCGGAGACCCAGTACTTC.

The chain joins TRBV7-2 to TRBJ2-1, with 10 bases that match TRBD2. Germline V gene lookup returns CDR1 SGHTA and CDR2 FQGNSA. This CDR3 has 15 amino acids. The trim removed 10 bases at V and 5 bases at J, leaving 11 bases unmatched. CDR3 sequence reads: CANRLAGGLHNEQFF. The CDR3 bases are TGTGCCAACAGATTAGCGGGAGGCCTCCACAATGAGCAGTTCTTC.

The chain joins TRBV7-2 to TRBJ2-7; D is perhaps TRBD2 (6 bases). The CDR3 consists of 15 residues. Trimming shortened V by 0 bases and J by 7 bases, and 16 bases separated the two germline ends. The V gene's germline CDR1 is SGHTA and CDR2 FQGNSA. The CDR3 loop is CASSLAPGGTGEQYF. Here the CDR3 DNA reads TGTGCCAGCAGCTTAGCCCCTGGGGGGACTGGTGAGCAGTACTTC.

The chain carries TRBV5-1 and TRBJ2-3; 7 positions agree with TRBD2. Germline V gene sequence: CDR1 SGHRS, CDR2 YFSETQ. Trimming at V came to 0 bases and at J to 5 bases, leaving 9 bases not matched to a gene. The CDR3 runs to 16 residues. The CDR3 loop reads CASSLVAGGFGDTQYF. Written as DNA, the CDR3 is TGCGCCAGCAGCTTGGTCGCCGGGGGGTTTGGAGATACGCAGTATTTT.

The rearrangement links TRBV28 to TRBJ2-7, with TRBD1 identical over 8 bases. The germline V gene has CDR1 MDHEN and CDR2 SYDVKM. The CDR3 has 14 residues. Losses at the gene ends were 7 bases for V and 5 bases for J; bases not matched to a gene: 10. The CDR3 is CASTQTGEFNEQYF. In DNA form, the CDR3 reads TGTGCCAGCACCCAGACAGGGGAGTTTAACGAGCAGTACTTC. Full variable domain (rest looked up from reference TRBV28 and TRBJ2-7): DVKVTQSSRYLVKRTGEKVFLECVQDMDHENMFWYRQDPGLGLRLIYFSYDVKMKEKGDIPEGYSVSREKKERFSLILESASTNQTSMYLCASTQTGEFNEQYFGPGTRLTVT.

This clone was seen a handful of times. At one of its ends the junction is not consistent with the germline gene, which may arise from a read error. The chain joins TRBV5-6 to TRBJ2-1; 9 bases align to TRBD2. CDR3 length: 14 amino acids. Per the germline V gene, CDR1 is SGHDT and CDR2 is YYEEEE. The CDR3 DNA follows: TGTGCCAGCACCTTGACTAGCGGAGACAATGAGCAGTTCTTC. Its translation: CASTLTSGDNEQFF.

This clone was counted between two and nine times. The chain uses TRBV19 and TRBJ1-5; D is unresolved. CDR1 LNHDA and CDR2 SQIVND come from the germline V gene (reference sequence). The CDR3 covers 12 residues. V was cut by 5 bases and J by 5 bases, with 7 bases left in between. CDR3 in amino acids: CASSFLDQPQHF. The CDR3 region has the DNA TGTGCCAGTAGTTTCTTAGATCAGCCCCAGCATTTT. Based on the CDR3 plus reference TRBV19 and TRBJ1-5, the full variable domain is DGGITQSPKYLFRKEGQNVTLSCEQNLNHDAMYWYRQDPGQGLRLIYYSQIVNDFQKGDIAEGYSVSREKKESFPLTVTSAQKNPTAFYLCASSFLDQPQHFGDGTRLSIL.

The chain uses TRBV7-2 and TRBJ2-7, with 14 bases that match TRBD2. Trimming at V came to 3 bases and at J to 4 bases, leaving 2 bases not matched to a gene. There are 15 residues in the CDR3. Germline V lookup: CDR1 SGHTA, CDR2 FQGNSA. In DNA, the CDR3 is TGTGCCAGCAGCTTGGGACTAGCGGGAGCGTACGAGCAGTACTTC. It codes for CASSLGLAGAYEQYF.

The J gene is TRBJ2-4, the V gene TRBV29-1; 10 bases are a match to TRBD1. The germline V gene encodes CDR1 SQVTM and CDR2 ANQGSEA. Trimming at V came to 4 bases and at J to 6 bases, leaving 9 bases not matched to a gene. The CDR3 loop spans 15 amino acids. This chain's CDR3 is CSVVRRDRGGNIQYF. CDR3 DNA: TGCAGCGTTGTCCGCCGGGACAGGGGCGGAAACATTCAGTACTTC.

The CDR3 DNA follows: TGTGCCAGCAAGAGGGACCCTAATGAAAAACTGTTTTTT. The encoded protein is CASKRDPNEKLFF. The V call is TRBV2, the J call TRBJ1-4, with D tentatively TRBD1 (5 bases). CDR1 and CDR2 (germline): SNHLY, FYNNEI. The CDR3 loop spans 13 amino acids. Trimming took 7 bases from V and 3 from J, leaving 9 bases between them.